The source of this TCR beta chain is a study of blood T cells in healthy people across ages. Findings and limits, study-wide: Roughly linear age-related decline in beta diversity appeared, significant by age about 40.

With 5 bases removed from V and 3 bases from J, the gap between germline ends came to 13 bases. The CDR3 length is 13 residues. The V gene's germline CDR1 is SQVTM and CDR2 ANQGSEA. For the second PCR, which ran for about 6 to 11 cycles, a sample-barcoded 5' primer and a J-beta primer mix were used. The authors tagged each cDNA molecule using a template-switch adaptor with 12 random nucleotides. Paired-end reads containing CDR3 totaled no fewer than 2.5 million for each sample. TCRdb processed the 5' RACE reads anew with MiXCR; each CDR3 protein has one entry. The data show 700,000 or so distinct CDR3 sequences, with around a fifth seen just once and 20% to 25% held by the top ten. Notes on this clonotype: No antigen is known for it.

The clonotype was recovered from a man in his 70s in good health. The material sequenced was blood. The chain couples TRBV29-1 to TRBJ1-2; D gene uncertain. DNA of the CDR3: TGCAGCGTTCTCCCGGGAGACCACTATGGCTACACCTTC. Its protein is CSVLPGDHYGYTF.